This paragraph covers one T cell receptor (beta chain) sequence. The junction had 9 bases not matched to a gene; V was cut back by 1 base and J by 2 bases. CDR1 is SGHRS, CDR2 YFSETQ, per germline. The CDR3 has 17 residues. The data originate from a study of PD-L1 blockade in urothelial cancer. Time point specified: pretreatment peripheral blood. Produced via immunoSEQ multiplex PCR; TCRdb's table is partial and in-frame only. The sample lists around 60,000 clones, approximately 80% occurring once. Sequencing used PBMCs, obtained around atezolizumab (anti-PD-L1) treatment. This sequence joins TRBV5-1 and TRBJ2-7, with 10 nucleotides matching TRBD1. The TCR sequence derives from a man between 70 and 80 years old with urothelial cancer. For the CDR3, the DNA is TGCGCCAGCAGCTTGAGCATCCGGGACAGGGGACCCTACGAGCAGTACTTC. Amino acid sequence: CASSLSIRDRGPYEQYF.